Sequencing of this T cell receptor beta chain was carried out in a study of T cells in Graves' hyperthyroidism and ophthalmopathy. The CDR3 is made up of 16 amino acids. Looked up from germline, CDR1 is SGDLS and CDR2 is YYNGEE. Losses at the gene ends were 0 bases for V and 1 base for J; bases not matched to a gene: 5. In this sample, this clonotype turned up many times. Its antigen is not identified. General observations from the study: Blood shared most expanded thyroid clonotypes above 0.001.

Amplification yielded TCR beta CDR3 regions, with RNA transcripts as the source. The primer set for the first-round RT-PCR of the TCR CDR3 was HTBI. TCRdb re-derived calls from the multiplex PCR reads in MiXCR, one entry per CDR3 protein. The table lists about 290,000 distinct CDR3 sequences, roughly 13% of them singletons. Source material: blood. The gene calls are TRBV9 and TRBJ1-1; the match to TRBD1 covers 8 bases. The receptor's source is a woman under 40 with Graves' hyperthyroidism that later progressed to Graves' ophthalmopathy. CDR3 region: CASSVDPGGRNTEAFF. As DNA, the CDR3 is TGTGCCAGCAGCGTAGATCCAGGGGGCAGGAACACTGAAGCTTTCTTT.